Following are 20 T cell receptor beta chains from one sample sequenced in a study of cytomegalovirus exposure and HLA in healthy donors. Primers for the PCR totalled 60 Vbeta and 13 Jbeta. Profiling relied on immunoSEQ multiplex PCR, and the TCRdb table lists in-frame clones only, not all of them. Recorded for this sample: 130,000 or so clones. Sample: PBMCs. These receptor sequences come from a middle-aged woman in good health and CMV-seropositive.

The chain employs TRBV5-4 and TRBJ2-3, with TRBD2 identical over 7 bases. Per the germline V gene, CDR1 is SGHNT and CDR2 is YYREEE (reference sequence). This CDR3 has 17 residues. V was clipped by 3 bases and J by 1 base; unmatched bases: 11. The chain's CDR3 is CASSSTFAGVGTDTQYF. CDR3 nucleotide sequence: TGTGCCAGCAGCTCAACCTTCGCGGGAGTCGGCACAGATACGCAGTATTTT.

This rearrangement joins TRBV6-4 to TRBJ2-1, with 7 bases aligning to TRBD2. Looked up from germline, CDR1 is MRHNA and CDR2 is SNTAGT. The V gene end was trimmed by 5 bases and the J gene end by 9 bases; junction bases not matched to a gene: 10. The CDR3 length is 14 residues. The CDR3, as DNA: TGTGCCAGCAGTTACAGCGGGAATGAGGGTGAGCAGTTCTTC. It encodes CASSYSGNEGEQFF.

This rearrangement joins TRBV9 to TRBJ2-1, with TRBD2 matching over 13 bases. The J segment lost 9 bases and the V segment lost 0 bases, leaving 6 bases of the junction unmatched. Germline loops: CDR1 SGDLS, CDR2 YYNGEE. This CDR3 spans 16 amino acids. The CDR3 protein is CASSVDGTSGNPEQFF. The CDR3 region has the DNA TGTGCCAGCAGCGTAGATGGGACTAGCGGGAACCCTGAGCAGTTCTTC.

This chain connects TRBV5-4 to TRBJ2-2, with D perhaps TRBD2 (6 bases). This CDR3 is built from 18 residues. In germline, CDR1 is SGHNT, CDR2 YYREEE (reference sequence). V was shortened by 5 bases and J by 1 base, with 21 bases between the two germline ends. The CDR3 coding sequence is TGTGCCAGCAGTCTTGGAGGGGTAGCGGCAATGAACACCGGGGAGCTGTTTTTT. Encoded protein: CASSLGGVAAMNTGELFF.

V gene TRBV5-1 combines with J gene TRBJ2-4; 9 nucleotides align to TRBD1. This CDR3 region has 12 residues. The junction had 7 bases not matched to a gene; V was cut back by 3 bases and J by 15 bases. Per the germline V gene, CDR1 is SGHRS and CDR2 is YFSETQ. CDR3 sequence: CASSSGTGPAYF. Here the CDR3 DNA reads TGCGCCAGCAGCTCCGGGACAGGGCCAGCGTACTTC.

The CDR3 sequence: CAIRRQGATLPGANVLTF. CDR3 DNA sequence: TGTGCCATCAGGAGACAGGGGGCAACCTTACCTGGGGCCAACGTCCTGACTTTC. This chain joins TRBV10-3 and TRBJ2-6, with 10 positions matching TRBD1. CDR1 and CDR2 from the germline V gene are ENHRY and SYGVKD. The CDR3 is 18 amino acids. V gave up 6 bases and J gave up 2 bases; unmatched junction bases: 10.

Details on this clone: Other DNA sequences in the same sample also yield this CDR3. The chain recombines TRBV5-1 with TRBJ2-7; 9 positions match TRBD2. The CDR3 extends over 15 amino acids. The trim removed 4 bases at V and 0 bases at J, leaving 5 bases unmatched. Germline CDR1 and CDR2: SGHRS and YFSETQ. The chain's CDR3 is CASSPSGTSSYEQYF. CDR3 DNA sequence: TGCGCCAGCAGCCCTAGCGGGACAAGCTCCTACGAGCAGTACTTC.

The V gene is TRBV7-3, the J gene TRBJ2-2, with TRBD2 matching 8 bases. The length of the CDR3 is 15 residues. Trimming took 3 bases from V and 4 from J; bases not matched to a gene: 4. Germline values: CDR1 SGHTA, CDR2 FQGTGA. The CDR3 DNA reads TGTGCCAGCAGCTTGGGGCTAGCGGGCACCGGGGAGCTGTTTTTT. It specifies CASSLGLAGTGELFF.

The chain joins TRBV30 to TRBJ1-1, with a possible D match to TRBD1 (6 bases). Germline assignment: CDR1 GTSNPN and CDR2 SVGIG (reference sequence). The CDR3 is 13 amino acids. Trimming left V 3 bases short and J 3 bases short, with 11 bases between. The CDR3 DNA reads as TGTGCCTGGAGCTTACAGGGCTACACTGAAGCTTTCTTT. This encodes CAWSLQGYTEAFF. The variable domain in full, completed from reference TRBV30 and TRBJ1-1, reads SQTIHQWPATLVQPVGSPLSLECTVEGTSNPNLYWYRQAAGRGLQLLFYSVGIGQISSEVPQNLSASRPQDRQFILSSKKLLLSDSGFYLCAWSLQGYTEAFFGQGTRLTVV.

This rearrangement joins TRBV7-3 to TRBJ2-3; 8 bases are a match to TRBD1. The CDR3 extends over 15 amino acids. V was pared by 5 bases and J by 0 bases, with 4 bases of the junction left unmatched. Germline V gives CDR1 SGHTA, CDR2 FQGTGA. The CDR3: CASSTTGESTDTQYF. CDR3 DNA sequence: TGTGCCAGCAGCACGACAGGGGAGAGCACAGATACGCAGTATTTT.

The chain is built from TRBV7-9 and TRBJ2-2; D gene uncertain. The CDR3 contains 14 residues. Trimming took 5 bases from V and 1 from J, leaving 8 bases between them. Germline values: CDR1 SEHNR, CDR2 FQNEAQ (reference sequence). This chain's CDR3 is CASSTYKNTGELFF. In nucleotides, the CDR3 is TGTGCCAGCAGCACATACAAGAACACCGGGGAGCTGTTTTTT.

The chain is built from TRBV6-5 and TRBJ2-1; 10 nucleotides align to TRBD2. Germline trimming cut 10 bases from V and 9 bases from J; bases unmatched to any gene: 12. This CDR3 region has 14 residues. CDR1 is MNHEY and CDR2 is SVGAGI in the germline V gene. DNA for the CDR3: TGTGCCACCCACCGCCTAGCGGGAGTAGTTGAGCAGTTCTTC. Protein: CATHRLAGVVEQFF.

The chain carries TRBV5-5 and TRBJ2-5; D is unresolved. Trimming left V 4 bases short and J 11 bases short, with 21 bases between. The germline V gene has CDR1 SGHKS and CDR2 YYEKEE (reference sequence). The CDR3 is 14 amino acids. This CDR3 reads CASSRSLLKMEQYF. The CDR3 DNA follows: TGTGCCAGCAGCCGATCTCTACTTAAGATGGAGCAGTACTTC.

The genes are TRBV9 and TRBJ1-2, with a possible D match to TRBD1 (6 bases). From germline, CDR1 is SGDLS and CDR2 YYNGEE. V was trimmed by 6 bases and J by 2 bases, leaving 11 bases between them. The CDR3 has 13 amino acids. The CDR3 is CASKRGANYGYTF. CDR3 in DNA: TGTGCCAGCAAACGGGGGGCCAACTATGGCTACACCTTC.

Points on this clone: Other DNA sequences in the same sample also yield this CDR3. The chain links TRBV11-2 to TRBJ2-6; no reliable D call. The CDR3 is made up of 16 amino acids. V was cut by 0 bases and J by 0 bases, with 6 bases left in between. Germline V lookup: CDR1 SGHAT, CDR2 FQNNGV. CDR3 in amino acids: CASSLDPVSGANVLTF. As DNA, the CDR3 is TGTGCCAGCAGCTTAGATCCAGTCTCTGGGGCCAACGTCCTGACTTTC. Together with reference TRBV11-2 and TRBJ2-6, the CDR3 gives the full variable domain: EAGVAQSPRYKIIEKRQSVAFWCNPISGHATLYWYQQILGQGPKLLIQFQNNGVVDDSQLPKDRFSAERLKGVDSTLKIQPAKLEDSAVYLCASSLDPVSGANVLTFGAGSRLTVL.

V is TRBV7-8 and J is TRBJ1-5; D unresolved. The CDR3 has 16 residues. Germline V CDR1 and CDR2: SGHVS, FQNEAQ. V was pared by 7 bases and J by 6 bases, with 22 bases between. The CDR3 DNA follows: TGTGCCAGCAACGAACACCCCGGGAGGGAAGGTCAGCCCCAGCATTTT. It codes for CASNEHPGREGQPQHF.

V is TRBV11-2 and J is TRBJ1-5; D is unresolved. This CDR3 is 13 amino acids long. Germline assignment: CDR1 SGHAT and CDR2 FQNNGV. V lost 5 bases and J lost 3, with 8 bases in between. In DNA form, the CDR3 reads TGTGCCAGCAGCCCAAAAAACAATCAGCCCCAGCATTTT. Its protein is CASSPKNNQPQHF.

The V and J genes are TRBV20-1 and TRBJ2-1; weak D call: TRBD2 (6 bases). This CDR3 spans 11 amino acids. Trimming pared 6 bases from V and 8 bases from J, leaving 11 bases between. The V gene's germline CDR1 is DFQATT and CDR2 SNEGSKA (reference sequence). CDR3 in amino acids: CSAGRPDEQFF. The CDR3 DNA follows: TGCAGTGCCGGGAGACCCGATGAGCAGTTCTTC.

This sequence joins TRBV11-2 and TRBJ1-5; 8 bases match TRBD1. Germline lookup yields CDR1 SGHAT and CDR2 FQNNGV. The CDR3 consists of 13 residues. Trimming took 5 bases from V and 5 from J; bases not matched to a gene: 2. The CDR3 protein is CASSPDRDQPQHF. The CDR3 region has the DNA TGTGCCAGCAGCCCGGACAGGGATCAGCCCCAGCATTTT.

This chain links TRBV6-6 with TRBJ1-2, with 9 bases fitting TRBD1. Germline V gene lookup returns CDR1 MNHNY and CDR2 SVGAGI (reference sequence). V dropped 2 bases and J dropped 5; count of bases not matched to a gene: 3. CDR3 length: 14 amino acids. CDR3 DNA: TGTGCCAGCAGTTACGGGACAGGGTCGTATGGCTACACCTTC. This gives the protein CASSYGTGSYGYTF.